One and the same sample provided the 32 T cell receptor beta chains below, sequenced in a study of shared clonotypes between healthy human individuals. TCRdb keeps only in-frame clones here, not all; method: immunoSEQ multiplex PCR. Of over a million clones listed, around 78% are singletons. Sequencing was done on a sample of memory CD4+ T cells from PBMCs. Sample subset: CD45RA-negative fraction. All receptors come from a man aged 18 to 30 in good health. Some clones in this sample may be carry-over from other donors' samples.

This clone was observed once. The chain joins TRBV4-3 to TRBJ1-4; weak D call: TRBD1 (5 bases). Trimming left V 0 bases short and J 8 bases short, with 19 bases between. CDR1 is LGHNA and CDR2 is YSLEER in the germline V gene. The CDR3 runs 17 residues. The CDR3 region is CASSQEGGTGWEEKLFF. CDR3 nucleotides: TGCGCCAGCAGCCAAGAGGGGGGTACGGGGTGGGAGGAAAAACTGTTTTTT.

The CDR3 sequence: CASSPQELQETQYF. The DNA for the CDR3 is TGTGCCAGCTCACCACAGGAGCTACAAGAGACCCAGTACTTC. The chain has TRBV18 and TRBJ2-5; D remains unclear. V was shortened by 1 base and J by 2 bases, with 8 bases between the two germline ends. In germline, CDR1 is KGHSH, CDR2 LQKENI. This CDR3 contains 14 residues.

Written as DNA, the CDR3 is TGTGCCAGCAGCCGCGGACAGGGCCGGGGTGAGGGCTACGAGCAGTACTTC. Amino acids: CASSRGQGRGEGYEQYF. This chain joins TRBV5-4 and TRBJ2-7; 8 positions match TRBD1. This CDR3 contains 17 residues. Losses at the gene ends were 4 bases for V and 3 bases for J; bases not matched to a gene: 15. Germline V gives CDR1 SGHNT, CDR2 YYREEE (reference sequence).

V gene TRBV9 combines with J gene TRBJ2-1, with D perhaps TRBD2 (7 bases). Germline V gene sequence: CDR1 SGDLS, CDR2 YYNGEE. V lost 2 bases and J 2 bases, leaving 14 bases between the germline ends. CDR3 length equals 16 residues. The CDR3 DNA is TGTGCCAGCAGCGTGGGAGGGAGGGGGGCCTACAATGAGCAGTTCTTC. This gives the protein CASSVGGRGAYNEQFF.

This sequence joins TRBV20-1 and TRBJ1-1; D not certain. V lost 4 bases to trimming and J lost 5 bases, with 8 bases between them. The CDR3 covers 11 residues. Germline-derived CDR1 and CDR2 are DFQATT and SNEGSKA (reference sequence). This CDR3 is CSAIRVTEAFF. The CDR3 region has the DNA TGCAGTGCTATTCGTGTGACTGAAGCTTTCTTT.

This rearrangement joins TRBV29-1 to TRBJ2-3; no reliable D call. Trimming shortened V by 5 bases and J by 0 bases, and 12 bases separated the two germline ends. The CDR3 sequence is 14 residues long. Germline V gene data show CDR1 as SQVTM and CDR2 as ANQGSEA. The CDR3 here is CSVLGGYSTDTQYF. The CDR3 DNA is TGCAGCGTTCTCGGCGGTTATAGCACAGATACGCAGTATTTT.

The chain employs TRBV5-1 and TRBJ2-7; maybe TRBD2 (5 bases). Germline V gene data show CDR1 as SGHRS and CDR2 as YFSETQ. Trimming cost V 4 bases and J 4 bases, with 21 bases left between them. The CDR3 length is 16 residues. CDR3 in amino acids: CASSRPELGDVYEQYF. The CDR3 coding sequence is TGCGCCAGCAGCCGCCCGGAGCTCGGGGATGTGTACGAGCAGTACTTC.

The chain employs TRBV7-2 and TRBJ2-7; TRBD2 matches 10 bases. This CDR3 has 15 amino acids. Germline V gene data show CDR1 as SGHTA and CDR2 as FQGNSA. The trim removed 5 bases at V and 2 bases at J, leaving 6 bases unmatched. CDR3 residues: CASSSLAGGAYEQYF. The CDR3 nucleotides are TGTGCCAGCAGCAGCTTAGCGGGAGGTGCCTACGAGCAGTACTTC. Combining the CDR3 with reference TRBV7-2 and TRBJ2-7 gives the whole variable domain GAGVSQSPSNKVTEKGKDVELRCDPISGHTALYWYRQSLGQGLEFLIYFQGNSAPDKSGLPSDRFSAERTGGSVSTLTIQRTQQEDSAVYLCASSSLAGGAYEQYFGPGTRLTVT.

The V and J genes are TRBV28 and TRBJ1-4; D may be TRBD1 (6 bases). The V and J ends lost 5 bases and 7 bases respectively, with 17 bases between them. CDR1 and CDR2 (germline): MDHEN, SYDVKM. The CDR3 has 15 residues. In DNA, the CDR3 is TGTGCCAGCAGTCCCAGACAGGCCGTCATTGAAAAACTGTTTTTT. This sequence encodes CASSPRQAVIEKLFF.

This chain uses TRBV20-1 with TRBJ2-5; no reliable D call. The CDR3 runs 10 residues. From germline, CDR1 is DFQATT and CDR2 SNEGSKA (reference sequence). Trimming took off 7 bases at V and 7 bases at J, with 10 bases between the two ends. CDR3 coding DNA: TGCAGTGTCCTATCTGGGACCCAGTACTTC. It yields the protein CSVLSGTQYF.

As for this clone: Other nucleotide sequences from this sample produce the same CDR3. The CDR3, as DNA: TGTGCCAGCAGCCCAGGAGGGCGAGACACCGGGGAGCTGTTTTTT. It yields the protein CASSPGGRDTGELFF. The chain is built from TRBV7-9 and TRBJ2-2, with D perhaps matching TRBD2 (6 bases). V lost 5 bases, J lost 3 bases, and 13 bases lay in between. From germline, CDR1 is SEHNR and CDR2 FQNEAQ (reference sequence). The CDR3 sequence is 15 residues long.

In the case of this clone: It differs at one base from a far larger clone, so likely a read error. Other DNA sequences in this sample translate to the same CDR3. V usage is TRBV9 and J usage is TRBJ1-1, with a tentative D call TRBD1 (6 bases). The CDR3 has 15 residues. Germline V lookup: CDR1 SGDLS, CDR2 YYNGEE. In DNA form, the CDR3 reads TGTGCCAGCAGCCCTACGGGGCAGGGGAATACTGAGGCTTTCTTT. This gives the protein CASSPTGQGNTEAFF. The full variable domain, rest sourced from reference TRBV9 and TRBJ1-1, is DSGVTQTPKHLITATGQRVTLRCSPRSGDLSVYWYQQSLDQGLQFLIQYYNGEERAKGNILERFSAQQFPDLHSELNLSSLELGDSALYFCASSPTGQGNTEAFFGQGTRLTVV.

The chain employs TRBV7-2 and TRBJ2-1; possible D gene TRBD2, 6 bases. CDR3 length equals 15 residues. V lost 5 bases and J 4 bases, leaving 15 bases between the germline ends. From germline, CDR1 is SGHTA and CDR2 FQGNSA. CDR3 sequence (DNA): TGTGCCAGCAGCCCCTCGGGGGTAACGTACAATGAGCAGTTCTTC. It translates to CASSPSGVTYNEQFF.

CDR3 coding DNA: TGTGCCAGCAGTCCCCTGACAGGAATCTATGGCTACACCTTC. Encoded protein: CASSPLTGIYGYTF. The chain links TRBV27 to TRBJ1-2; D perhaps matches TRBD1 (6 bases). Germline values: CDR1 MNHEY, CDR2 SMNVEV (reference sequence). The CDR3 covers 14 residues. The V and J ends lost 5 bases and 4 bases respectively, with 14 bases between them.

The V call is TRBV2, the J call TRBJ2-7, with D maybe TRBD1 (6 bases). V shed 6 bases and J shed 5 bases, with 11 bases lying between them. Per germline, CDR1 SNHLY and CDR2 FYNNEI. This CDR3 has 12 amino acids. CDR3 nucleotide sequence: TGTGCCAGCAGACAACAGGGAGACGAGCAGTACTTC. The encoded protein is CASRQQGDEQYF.

The rearrangement links TRBV28 to TRBJ1-2; D is undetermined. The germline gives CDR1 MDHEN, CDR2 SYDVKM. Trimming cost V 5 bases and J 4 bases, with 8 bases left between them. The CDR3 loop spans 12 amino acids. CDR3 sequence (DNA): TGTGCCAGCAGTCCCGCCCTCTATGGCTACACCTTC. Encoded protein: CASSPALYGYTF.

This clone was recorded a few times. The genes are TRBV18 and TRBJ2-1, with D hard to call. Germline V gene data show CDR1 as KGHSH and CDR2 as LQKENI. Trimming cost V 4 bases and J 4 bases, with 14 bases left between them. The length of the CDR3 is 15 residues. The CDR3 DNA sequence: TGTGCCAGCTCACGAGACATTGGCGGTTACAATGAGCAGTTCTTC. It specifies CASSRDIGGYNEQFF. Drawing the rest from reference TRBV18 and TRBJ2-1, the complete variable domain is NAGVMQNPRHLVRRRGQEARLRCSPMKGHSHVYWYRQLPEEGLKFMVYLQKENIIDESGMPKERFSAEFPKEGPSILRIQQVVRGDSAAYFCASSRDIGGYNEQFFGPGTRLTVL.

The chain carries TRBV5-1 and TRBJ1-2; D gene unclear. The length of the CDR3 is 13 residues. Trimming shortened V by 0 bases and J by 8 bases, and 11 bases separated the two germline ends. In germline, CDR1 is SGHRS, CDR2 YFSETQ. Here the CDR3 DNA reads TGCGCCAGCAGCTTGGGGGCGGCTAAGGGCTACACCTTC. Its translation: CASSLGAAKGYTF.

The V gene is TRBV11-2, the J gene TRBJ1-1; D might be TRBD1 (5 bases). The CDR3 spans 14 residues. CDR1 is SGHAT and CDR2 is FQNNGV in the germline V gene. V was shortened by 5 bases and J by 1 base, with 11 bases between the two germline ends. The CDR3 here is CASSASGGNTEAFF. CDR3 sequence (DNA): TGTGCCAGCAGCGCTAGCGGGGGGAACACTGAAGCTTTCTTT.

The J gene is TRBJ2-7, the V gene TRBV10-2; the D call may be TRBD1 or TRBD2 (5 bases each). The CDR3 is 16 amino acids. Trimming took 6 bases from V and 2 from J, leaving 20 bases between them. Germline values: CDR1 WSHSY, CDR2 SAAADI. This CDR3 reads CASREDMWATTYEQYF. The CDR3, as DNA: TGCGCCAGCAGGGAGGACATGTGGGCGACTACCTACGAGCAGTACTTC.

The V gene is TRBV18, the J gene TRBJ1-2; the D is unclear. The CDR3 has 15 residues. V shed 2 bases and J shed 3 bases, with 13 bases lying between them. Per the germline V gene, CDR1 is KGHSH and CDR2 is LQKENI. The chain's CDR3 is CASSPVESLDYGYTF. The DNA for the CDR3 is TGTGCCAGCTCACCAGTTGAGTCCCTTGACTATGGCTACACCTTC.

The V and J genes are TRBV27 and TRBJ1-2; TRBD1 is a possible D gene (6 bases). V dropped 5 bases and J dropped 4 bases, with 26 bases sitting between them. CDR1 is MNHEY and CDR2 is SMNVEV in the germline V gene (reference sequence). This CDR3 region has 18 residues. The CDR3 here is CASSPAGGRITYTYGYTF. CDR3 DNA: TGTGCCAGCAGTCCCGCGGGGGGGCGGATAACATACACCTATGGCTACACCTTC.

This chain links TRBV15 with TRBJ2-2, with 16 bases lining up with TRBD2. This CDR3 spans 18 amino acids. Trimming cost V 2 bases and J 6 bases; bases outside gene matches: 6. CDR1 LNHNV and CDR2 YYDKDF come from the germline V gene (reference sequence). The CDR3 coding sequence is TGTGCCACCAGCAGAACGGGACTAGCGGGAGGGTCCCCCGGGGAGCTGTTTTTT. Translated, it gives CATSRTGLAGGSPGELFF.

The chain uses TRBV28 and TRBJ1-3; maybe TRBD1 (6 bases). Trimming pared 3 bases from V and 0 bases from J, leaving 12 bases between. Per germline, CDR1 MDHEN and CDR2 SYDVKM. The CDR3 is 16 amino acids. CDR3 in amino acids: CASSFPTGHSGNTIYF. CDR3 in DNA: TGTGCCAGCAGTTTCCCAACAGGGCACTCTGGAAACACCATATATTTT.

Only one count was recorded for this clone. The V gene is TRBV7-2, the J gene TRBJ1-4; no clear D. V was cut by 4 bases and J by 5 bases, with 11 bases left in between. The CDR3 has 14 amino acids. Germline CDR1 reads SGHTA; CDR2 reads FQGNSA. This CDR3 reads CASSYAGTNEKLFF. CDR3 coding DNA: TGTGCCAGCAGCTACGCTGGCACGAATGAAAAACTGTTTTTT.

For this clone: This CDR3 is also generated by other DNA sequences in the sample. This chain joins TRBV7-9 and TRBJ1-5; weak D call: TRBD1 (6 bases). Trimming removed 6 bases from V and 2 bases from J, with 11 bases in between. Germline lookup yields CDR1 SEHNR and CDR2 FQNEAQ (reference sequence). The CDR3 sequence is 14 residues long. The DNA for the CDR3 is TGTGCCAGCAGTAAAGGGGGGGGCAATCAGCCCCAGCATTTT. This codes for CASSKGGGNQPQHF.

This chain connects TRBV29-1 to TRBJ2-2; no clear D. Germline loops: CDR1 SQVTM, CDR2 ANQGSEA. V was clipped by 0 bases and J by 4 bases, with 15 bases between them. The CDR3 length is 16 residues. The chain's CDR3 is CSVEDDSTRGTGELFF. CDR3 bases: TGCAGCGTTGAAGATGATAGCACAAGAGGCACCGGGGAGCTGTTTTTT.

This clone was seen more than once but under ten times. The CDR3 bases are TGCAGCGTTGATTTAATAGGACCGCCCGGGGAGCTGTTTTTT. Residues: CSVDLIGPPGELFF. The V call is TRBV29-1, the J call TRBJ2-2; D gene ambiguous. V shed 3 bases and J shed 6 bases, with 14 bases lying between them. This CDR3 comprises 14 residues. CDR1 SQVTM and CDR2 ANQGSEA come from the germline V gene.

CDR3 protein: CSYYAGGELFF. CDR3 bases: TGCAGTTATTATGCTGGCGGGGAGCTGTTTTTT. This chain connects TRBV20-1 to TRBJ2-2, with D unclear. Germline CDR1 and CDR2: DFQATT and SNEGSKA (reference sequence). Trimming stripped 8 bases from V and 7 bases from J, with 11 bases between. This CDR3 spans 11 amino acids.

This clone turned up a few times. The V gene is TRBV19, the J gene TRBJ1-3, with D unclear. The V gene lost 6 bases and the J gene lost 3 bases, with 6 bases spanning the gap. CDR1 LNHDA and CDR2 SQIVND come from the germline V gene (reference sequence). The CDR3 is made up of 12 amino acids. The CDR3 spells CASRTDGNTIYF. CDR3 nucleotides: TGTGCCAGTAGGACGGATGGAAACACCATATATTTT.

The rearrangement joins TRBV6-1 to TRBJ1-1; D perhaps matches TRBD1 (5 bases). CDR1 and CDR2 (germline): MNHNS, SASEGT. V lost 7 bases and J lost 10, with 25 bases in between. CDR3 length: 15 amino acids. The DNA of the CDR3 is TGTGCCAGCATGATTCAGGGTCTGCCCACTTTGGGAGCTTTCTTT. It specifies CASMIQGLPTLGAFF.

This chain uses TRBV2 with TRBJ1-2; the match to TRBD1 covers 7 bases. Germline loops: CDR1 SNHLY, CDR2 FYNNEI. The CDR3 has 15 residues. J gave up 7 bases and V 4 bases, and 12 bases lay outside the gene matches. The CDR3 here is CASSGQGPGASGYTF. The CDR3 nucleotides are TGTGCCAGCAGTGGACAGGGCCCCGGTGCGAGTGGCTACACCTTC.